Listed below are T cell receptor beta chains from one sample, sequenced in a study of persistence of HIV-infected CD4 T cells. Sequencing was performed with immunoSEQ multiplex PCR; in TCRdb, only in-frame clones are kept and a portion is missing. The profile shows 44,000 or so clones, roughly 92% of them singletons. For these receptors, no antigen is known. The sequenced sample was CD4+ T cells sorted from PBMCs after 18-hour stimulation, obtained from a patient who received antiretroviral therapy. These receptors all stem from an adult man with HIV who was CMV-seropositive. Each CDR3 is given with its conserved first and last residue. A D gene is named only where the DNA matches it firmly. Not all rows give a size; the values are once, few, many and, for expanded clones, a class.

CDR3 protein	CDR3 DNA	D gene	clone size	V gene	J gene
CASSFQGQGAYGYTF	TGCGCCAGCAGCTTCCAGGGACAGGGAGCCTATGGCTACACCTTC	TRBD1	.	TRBV5-1	TRBJ1-2
CASSYSKRESTDTQYF	TGTGCCAGCAGTTACTCGAAGCGGGAGAGCACAGATACGCAGTATTTT	TRBD2	.	TRBV6-2/TRBV6-3	TRBJ2-3
CASSPGQRTLGSAEAFF	TGTGCCAGCAGCCCGGGACAGCGGACTCTGGGTAGCGCTGAAGCTTTCTTT	TRBD1	once	TRBV3-1/TRBV3-2	TRBJ1-1
CASSYPNDRGPLHNEQFF	TGCGCCAGCAGCTACCCAAACGACAGGGGACCCCTCCACAATGAGCAGTTCTTC	TRBD1	.	TRBV5-1	TRBJ2-1
CASSLAASGGVTDTQYF	TGTGCCAGCAGCTTAGCGGCTAGCGGGGGGGTCACAGATACGCAGTATTTT	TRBD2	.	TRBV7-6	TRBJ2-3
CASSPRDSTNQPQHF	TGTGCCAGCAGCCCCCGGGACAGCACCAATCAGCCCCAGCATTTT	TRBD1	once	TRBV4-2	TRBJ1-5
CASIFGGQVGNEQFF	TGTGCCAGCATTTTTGGGGGACAGGTCGGCAATGAGCAGTTCTTC	TRBD1	once	TRBV2	TRBJ2-1
CASSKGARDTGELFF	TGTGCCAGCAGCAAGGGGGCGCGAGACACCGGGGAGCTGTTTTTT	TRBD1	.	TRBV9	TRBJ2-2
CASSEIVGPYEQYF	TGTGCCAGCAGTGAAATCGTGGGCCCCTACGAGCAGTACTTC	.	.	TRBV2	TRBJ2-7
CASSLGQIYEQYF	TGTGCCAGCAGCTTAGGACAGATATACGAGCAGTACTTC	.	.	TRBV7-9	TRBJ2-7
CASSQLTGQYRDYTF	TGTGCCAGCAGCCAACTGACGGGCCAATATCGGGACTACACCTTC	.	.	TRBV4-2	TRBJ1-2
CASSFQDSNQPQHF	TGTGCCAGCAGTTTCCAGGACAGCAATCAGCCCCAGCATTTT	.	few	TRBV27	TRBJ1-5
CASSIQGMNTEAFF	TGTGCCAGTAGTATACAGGGAATGAACACTGAAGCTTTCTTT	.	.	TRBV19	TRBJ1-1
CASSLVRQTYEQYF	TGTGCCAGCAGCTTAGTACGGCAGACCTACGAGCAGTACTTC	.	few	TRBV7-8	TRBJ2-7
CASSRTPGRAGNTIYF	TGTGCCAGCAGCCGTACCCCGGGCCGCGCTGGAAACACCATATATTTT	.	few	TRBV13	TRBJ1-3
CASSPAFKGAFF	TGTGCCAGCAGCCCGGCTTTTAAGGGGGCTTTCTTT	.	.	TRBV28	TRBJ1-1
CSVSDRGGETQYF	TGCAGCGTTTCTGACAGGGGTGGAGAGACCCAGTACTTC	TRBD1	.	TRBV29-1	TRBJ2-5
CASSEWELYGYTF	TGTGCCAGCAGTGAATGGGAGCTCTATGGCTACACCTTC	.	.	TRBV6-1	TRBJ1-2
CASRTQGENSPLHF	TGTGCCAGCAGGACACAGGGGGAAAATTCACCCCTCCACTTT	TRBD1	.	TRBV2	TRBJ1-6
CASSLDGTRNSPLHF	TGCGCCAGCAGCTTGGACGGGACAAGAAATTCACCCCTCCACTTT	.	.	TRBV5-1	TRBJ1-6
CASSREGEAFF	TGTGCCAGCAGCCGGGAGGGAGAAGCTTTCTTT	.	.	TRBV9	TRBJ1-1
CASSLLGIGQGPDQPQHF	TGTGCCAGCAGTTTACTCGGTATTGGGCAGGGGCCCGATCAGCCCCAGCATTTT	.	once	TRBV28	TRBJ1-5
CSATLGGKSYNEQFF	TGCAGCGCAACTTTGGGCGGAAAGTCGTACAATGAGCAGTTCTTC	.	.	TRBV29-1	TRBJ2-1
CATSRGHSSYEQYF	TGTGCCACCAGCAGGGGACATAGCTCCTACGAGCAGTACTTC	.	.	TRBV15	TRBJ2-7
CASSRENTIYF	TGTGCCAGCAGTCGGGAGAACACCATATATTTT	.	.	TRBV2	TRBJ1-3
CASSLASPGGLPDTQYF	TGCGCCAGCAGCTTGGCCAGTCCCGGAGGTCTCCCAGATACGCAGTATTTT	.	.	TRBV5-1	TRBJ2-3
CASSKVTLQGDNSPLHF	TGTGCCAGCAGCAAAGTAACCTTACAGGGGGATAATTCACCCCTCCACTTT	TRBD1	.	TRBV7-9	TRBJ1-6
CASSVAGGTYNEQFF	TGTGCCAGCAGCGTAGCGGGGGGTACCTACAATGAGCAGTTCTTC	TRBD2	.	TRBV9	TRBJ2-1
CASSLGQGANSPLHF	TGTGCCAGCAGCCTCGGACAGGGGGCAAATTCACCCCTCCACTTT	TRBD1	.	TRBV2	TRBJ1-6
CASRTVQTADTQYF	TGTGCCAGCAGGACAGTCCAAACGGCAGATACGCAGTATTTT	.	.	TRBV6-5	TRBJ2-3
CASSLGVQGADTQYF	TGTGCCAGCAGTTTAGGTGTACAGGGCGCAGATACGCAGTATTTT	.	.	TRBV28	TRBJ2-3
CASSLEQVTEAFF	TGTGCCAGCAGCTTAGAGCAAGTCACTGAAGCTTTCTTT	.	.	TRBV7-9	TRBJ1-1
CASSSTSDTQYF	TGTGCCAGCAGTTCTACTTCAGATACGCAGTATTTT	.	.	TRBV12-3/TRBV12-4	TRBJ2-3
CASSQVSRGSSGNEQFF	TGTGCCAGCAGCCAAGTTTCCAGGGGGAGTAGCGGCAATGAGCAGTTCTTC	.	.	TRBV4-2	TRBJ2-1
CASSIVGGQSVGNTEAFF	TGTGCCAGTAGTATAGTCGGGGGACAATCGGTCGGGAACACTGAAGCTTTCTTT	.	.	TRBV19	TRBJ1-1
CASSIPPAGTYGYTF	TGTGCCAGTAGTATACCCCCGGCTGGTACCTATGGCTACACCTTC	.	.	TRBV19	TRBJ1-2
CASSLGGGLVYGYTF	TGTGCCAGCAGTTTGGGTGGGGGTCTTGTCTATGGCTACACCTTC	.	.	TRBV28	TRBJ1-2
CASRSRLVGTDTQYF	TGTGCCAGCAGGTCCCGACTAGTAGGCACAGATACGCAGTATTTT	.	.	TRBV7-2	TRBJ2-3
CASSLDPGARSGELFF	TGCGCCAGCAGCTTGGACCCGGGGGCGCGGTCCGGGGAGCTGTTTTTT	.	.	TRBV5-1	TRBJ2-2
CASSPGQGWNEQFF	TGTGCCAGCAGCCCGGGACAGGGGTGGAATGAGCAGTTCTTC	TRBD1	.	TRBV7-3	TRBJ2-1
CASSLTQGSTNTGELFF	TGTGCCAGTAGTCTAACACAGGGGTCTACGAACACCGGGGAGCTGTTTTTT	TRBD1	.	TRBV19	TRBJ2-2
CASNHRVNNYGYTF	TGTGCCAGTAACCACAGGGTAAATAACTATGGCTACACCTTC	.	.	TRBV2	TRBJ1-2
CASMAGLDEQYF	TGTGCCAGCATGGCGGGTCTCGACGAGCAGTACTTC	.	.	TRBV2	TRBJ2-7
CASSSGQYNSPLHF	TGCGCCAGCAGCTCGGGACAGTATAATTCACCCCTCCACTTT	TRBD1	few	TRBV5-1	TRBJ1-6
CASSLAGTVFNEKLFF	TGCGCCAGCAGCTTGGCCGGGACGGTTTTTAATGAAAAACTGTTTTTT	.	.	TRBV5-1	TRBJ1-4
CADTSGGVFHVSTDTQYF	TGTGCAGACACTAGCGGGGGGGTCTTTCACGTTAGCACAGATACGCAGTATTTT	TRBD2	.	TRBV5-4	TRBJ2-3
CASSRRTSGGTYTGELFF	TGCGCCAGCAGCAGACGGACTAGCGGGGGGACATACACCGGGGAGCTGTTTTTT	TRBD2	few	TRBV4-1	TRBJ2-2
CASSDTLENTQYF	TGTGCCAGCAGTGACACCCTCGAGAATACGCAGTATTTT	.	.	TRBV6-1	TRBJ2-3